The present TCR beta chain was sequenced within a study of blood T cell repertoires in COVID-19. About the research overall: T cells, B-cell-depleted T cells, or PBMCs provided the cDNA or gDNA that served as material.

Living in about two dozen US areas, the participants were between 18 and 89 years of age. J was trimmed by 8 bases and V by 1 base; bases with no gene match: 6. Germline lookup yields CDR1 SGHTA and CDR2 FQGNSA. This CDR3 comprises 15 residues. Original processing methods: Amplification of reference gene primers provided the estimated nucleated cell counts. The table came from immunoSEQ multiplex PCR; TCRdb's copy has only in-frame clones and leaves some out. V, J and clone size are those of that table, while D and trimming were read from the DNA. The sample holds about 290,000 clones, around nine tenths seen once.

V gene TRBV7-2 combines with J gene TRBJ2-1, with 9 bases lining up with TRBD2. This TCR was recovered from a woman between 35 and 50 years old who had recovered from COVID-19. The specimen was PBMCs or T cells enriched from blood (not recorded which). This CDR3 is CASSLVGSGSDEQFF. The CDR3 DNA is TGTGCCAGCAGCTTAGTTGGTAGCGGGAGCGATGAGCAGTTCTTC.